This T cell receptor beta chain was obtained from a study of breast tumors, draining lymph nodes, adjacent tissues. General study points: The lymph node origin of tumor T cells was framed as consistent with a hypothesis, not demonstrated.

Trimming removed 5 bases from V and 1 base from J; junction bases left unmatched: 2. CDR3 length: 13 amino acids. The germline V gene encodes CDR1 DFQATT and CDR2 SNEGSKA (reference sequence). Axillary draining lymph nodes of breast cancer patients supplied the node samples. The sample holds many counts of this clonotype. Its antigen is currently unknown. Via MiXCR, TCRdb re-called the multiplex PCR reads, giving one row per CDR3 protein. The sample lists around 300,000 distinct CDR3 sequences, over 25% occurring once. This chain uses TRBV20-1 with TRBJ2-7; 10 bases fit TRBD2. The sequenced material came from axillary lymph node tissue. The sequence was obtained from a female donor with breast cancer. Some clones in this sample may be carry-over from other donors' samples. CDR3 loop: CSAWTSGSYEQYF. The CDR3 DNA follows: TGCAGTGCTTGGACTAGCGGTTCCTACGAGCAGTACTTC.